This T cell receptor (beta chain) was sequenced for a study of blood T cell repertoires in COVID-19. Study overall: Samples of COVID-19 (acute and convalescent) were obtained from the United States, Italy and Spain. PBMCs, B-cell-depleted T cells, or T cells provided the cDNA or gDNA that made up the material.

In the authors' methods: By means of reference gene primer amplification, nucleated cell counts were estimated. Method: immunoSEQ multiplex PCR; TCRdb's copy keeps in-frame clones and lacks some. V, J and clone size were drawn from that table, and D and trimming were deduced from the DNA. Here the sample spans under 85,000 clones, roughly nine tenths being singletons. V lost 10 bases to trimming and J lost 5 bases; unmatched junction nucleotides: 13. Germline CDR1 and CDR2: MNHEY and SMNVEV (reference sequence). The CDR3 contains 16 residues. The TCR was taken from a man at least 80 years old in a cohort sampled during active COVID-19. Specimen: peripheral blood. The gene calls are TRBV27 and TRBJ2-2, with TRBD2 matching 10 bases. CDR3 region: CATPEGLAGVTGELFF. The CDR3 bases are TGTGCCACCCCAGAAGGGCTAGCGGGGGTAACCGGGGAGCTGTTTTTT.